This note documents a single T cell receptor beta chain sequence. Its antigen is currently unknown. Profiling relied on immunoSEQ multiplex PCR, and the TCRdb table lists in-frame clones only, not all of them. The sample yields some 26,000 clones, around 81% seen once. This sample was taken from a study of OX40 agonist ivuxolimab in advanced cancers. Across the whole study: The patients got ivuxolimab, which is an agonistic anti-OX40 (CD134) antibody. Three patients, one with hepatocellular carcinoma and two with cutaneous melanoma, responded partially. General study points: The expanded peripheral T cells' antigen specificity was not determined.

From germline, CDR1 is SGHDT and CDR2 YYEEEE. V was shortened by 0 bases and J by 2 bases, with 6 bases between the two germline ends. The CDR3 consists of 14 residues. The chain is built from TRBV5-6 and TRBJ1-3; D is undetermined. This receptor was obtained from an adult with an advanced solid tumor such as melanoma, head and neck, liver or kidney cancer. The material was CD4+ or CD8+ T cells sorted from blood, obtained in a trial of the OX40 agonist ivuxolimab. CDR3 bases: TGTGCCAGCAGCTTGGGGGCAGCTGGAAACACCATATATTTT. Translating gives CASSLGAAGNTIYF.